The T cell receptor (beta chain) described here comes from a study of T cell repertoires in cytomegalovirus infection. Study at large: Public TCR beta signatures were indicative of both CMV infection and a matching HLA type.

V lost 4 bases, J lost 7 bases, and 10 bases stayed unmatched. Germline V CDR1 and CDR2: SGHVS, FNYEAQ. The CDR3 runs to 15 residues. Points from the study as a whole: CMV-specific TCR beta clonotypes restricted by HLA-C dominated the ex vivo response. Summed public TCR beta family frequency identified CMV carriers bearing the relevant HLA.

TCRdb fed the reads into MiXCR, producing one record per CDR3 protein. The sample records approximately 730,000 distinct CDR3 sequences, about 33% being singletons. This clonotype has at least ten counts. Its cognate antigen is unknown. This TCR came from a human donor in good health (CMV status not recorded). Some clones in this sample may be carry-over from other donors' samples. Sequencing used cultured PBMCs, obtained from culture after CMV antigen stimulation. The chain couples TRBV7-6 to TRBJ2-3, with TRBD1 matching 8 bases. CDR3 amino acids: CASSSRQGQENTQYF. As DNA, the CDR3 is TGTGCCAGCAGCTCCCGACAGGGGCAAGAGAATACGCAGTATTTT.